The 8 T cell receptor beta chains below were found in one sample sequenced in a study of blood T cell repertoires in COVID-19. Profiled with immunoSEQ multiplex PCR; TCRdb holds only in-frame clones, not every one. This table holds some 400,000 clones, 70% to 90% found once. The specimen sequenced was PBMCs or T cells enriched from blood (not recorded which). All receptors derive from a man aged 25 to 45 who had recovered from COVID-19.

The genes are TRBV7-6 and TRBJ1-1, with TRBD1 identical over 8 bases. The junction had 1 base not matched to a gene; V was cut back by 6 bases and J by 1 base. The CDR3 runs to 13 residues. Germline V gene data show CDR1 as SGHVS and CDR2 as FNYEAQ. The DNA of the CDR3 is TGTGCCAGCAGAGGACAGGGGAACACTGAAGCTTTCTTT. Its protein is CASRGQGNTEAFF.

The genes are TRBV18 and TRBJ1-1; the D gene is possibly TRBD1 (5 bases). In germline, CDR1 is KGHSH, CDR2 LQKENI. V was trimmed by 0 bases and J by 1 base, leaving 9 bases between them. The CDR3 extends over 15 amino acids. This CDR3 is CASSPPGVANTEAFF. For the CDR3, the DNA is TGTGCCAGCTCACCACCAGGGGTCGCGAACACTGAAGCTTTCTTT.

The genes are TRBV5-1 and TRBJ2-7; 7 positions agree with TRBD1. The V gene's germline CDR1 is SGHRS and CDR2 YFSETQ. The CDR3 loop spans 15 amino acids. The J segment lost 6 bases and the V segment lost 1 base, leaving 10 bases of the junction unmatched. The CDR3: CASSLSPRDRAEQYF. In nucleotides, the CDR3 is TGCGCCAGCAGCTTGAGCCCCAGGGACAGAGCCGAGCAGTACTTC.

J is TRBJ1-3 and V is TRBV30; the D is unclear. The CDR3 length is 17 residues. Germline V gene sequence: CDR1 GTSNPN, CDR2 SVGIG (reference sequence). Trimming removed 4 bases at V and 0 bases at J, with 19 bases between. CDR3 sequence reads: CAWTPSGRIISGNTIYF. CDR3 bases: TGTGCCTGGACCCCTAGCGGGCGGATCATCTCTGGAAACACCATATATTTT.

The chain combines TRBV19 with TRBJ2-3, with D maybe TRBD2 (5 bases). Trimming cost V 10 bases and J 8 bases, with 19 bases left between them. The CDR3 spans 13 residues. The germline gives CDR1 LNHDA, CDR2 SQIVND (reference sequence). CDR3 amino acids: CAITRFPAGTQYF. CDR3 coding DNA: TGTGCCATTACTAGGTTCCCGGCGGGTACGCAGTATTTT. Supplemented by reference TRBV19 and TRBJ2-3, the full variable domain reads DGGITQSPKYLFRKEGQNVTLSCEQNLNHDAMYWYRQDPGQGLRLIYYSQIVNDFQKGDIAEGYSVSREKKESFPLTVTSAQKNPTAFYLCAITRFPAGTQYFGPGTRLTVL.

The rearrangement joins TRBV27 to TRBJ2-6; possibly TRBD2 for D (5 bases). The CDR3 length is 18 residues. V lost 5 bases and J 9 bases, leaving 26 bases between the germline ends. The germline gives CDR1 MNHEY, CDR2 SMNVEV (reference sequence). CDR3 DNA: TGTGCCAGCAGTCCGCGGACGGGGATAGATCTAGGAGGCAACGTCCTGACTTTC. It encodes CASSPRTGIDLGGNVLTF.

The CDR3 reads CAWRRQGNYGYTF. The CDR3 DNA reads TGTGCCTGGAGGAGACAGGGTAACTATGGCTACACCTTC. The chain joins TRBV30 to TRBJ1-2, with 7 nucleotides matching TRBD1. V lost 3 bases to trimming and J lost 1 base; unmatched junction nucleotides: 2. In germline, CDR1 is GTSNPN, CDR2 SVGIG (reference sequence). The CDR3 has 13 amino acids.

This chain joins TRBV5-4 and TRBJ2-3; D gene unclear. Trimming cost V 3 bases and J 5 bases, with 10 bases left between them. The germline V gene has CDR1 SGHNT and CDR2 YYREEE (reference sequence). The CDR3 runs 13 residues. The CDR3 spells CASSSPGGDTQYF. The DNA of the CDR3 is TGTGCCAGCAGCTCCCCGGGTGGAGATACGCAGTATTTT. The full variable domain, its missing parts supplied by reference TRBV5-4 and TRBJ2-3, is ETGVTQSPTHLIKTRGQQVTLRCSSQSGHNTVSWYQQALGQGPQFIFQYYREEENGRGNFPPRFSGLQFPNYSSELNVNALELDDSALYLCASSSPGGDTQYFGPGTRLTVL.